The T cell receptor beta chain described here comes from a study of blood T cell repertoires in COVID-19. Whole-study context: Spain, Italy and the United States supplied samples that represented acute and convalescent COVID-19. In each case, the material was cDNA or gDNA derived from T cells, B-cell-depleted T cells, or PBMCs.

Methods used by the authors: Counts of nucleated cells, estimated from reference gene primer amplification, were obtained. Sequencing was performed with immunoSEQ multiplex PCR; in TCRdb, only in-frame clones are kept and a portion is missing. V, J and clone size reflect that table, while D and trimming were determined from the DNA. Among fewer than 75,000 clones listed, approximately 92% were seen once. Germline V gives CDR1 WSHSY, CDR2 SAAADI. This CDR3 is 12 amino acids long. The junction had 1 base not matched to a gene; V was cut back by 6 bases and J by 3 bases. The rearrangement uses TRBV10-2 and TRBJ2-7; 8 bases align to TRBD1. Sequencing was performed on peripheral blood. The receptor comes from an elderly man with acute or convalescent COVID-19. The chain's CDR3 is CASRDRGYEQYF. The DNA of the CDR3 is TGCGCCAGCAGAGACAGGGGCTACGAGCAGTACTTC.